The 21 T cell receptor beta chains in this list originate from one sample, sequenced in a study of T cell responses to AZD1222 COVID-19 vaccine. Assay used: immunoSEQ multiplex PCR; TCRdb lists only in-frame clones, some missing. This repertoire shows under 95,000 clones, around nine tenths found once; its top ten account for 3%. The sample consisted of peripheral blood, taken on day 0 of AZD1222 vaccination. The receptors shown here come from an adult in good health.

The J gene is TRBJ1-5, the V gene TRBV12-2; the D call in the table, TRBD1, was not verified against the DNA. TRBV12-2 is classified as a pseudogene. CDR3 length equals 18 residues. CDR3 nucleotide sequence: TGTGCAAGTCGCATCAACAGGGACAGGGGCCGGGGCAATCAGCCCCAGCATTTT. Translating it yields CASRINRDRGRGNQPQHF.

CDR3 sequence: CASSESAGTNTGELFF. DNA for the CDR3: TGCGCCAGCAGTGAGTCGGCGGGAACGAACACCGGGGAGCTGTTTTTT. This chain joins TRBV10-1 and TRBJ2-2, with D tentatively TRBD2 (6 bases). Germline loops: CDR1 WNHNN, CDR2 SYGVQD (reference sequence). Trimming shortened V by 0 bases and J by 0 bases, and 8 bases separated the two germline ends. This CDR3 contains 16 residues.

The chain recombines TRBV2 with TRBJ2-1; 11 bases are shared with TRBD1. With 7 bases clipped from V and 7 bases from J, the junction kept 6 bases outside the gene matches. The germline V gene encodes CDR1 SNHLY and CDR2 FYNNEI. The CDR3 is made up of 14 amino acids. The DNA for the CDR3 is TGTGCCAGCAACGGACAGGGGGCAGTTAATGAGCAGTTCTTC. Encoded protein: CASNGQGAVNEQFF.

This chain connects TRBV6-4 to TRBJ2-1, with D possibly TRBD1 on 7 matching bases. V lost 2 bases to trimming and J lost 10 bases, with 15 bases between them. The CDR3 covers 14 residues. The germline V gene has CDR1 MRHNA and CDR2 SNTAGT. CDR3 nucleotide sequence: TGTGCCAGCAGTGACCAGGGGGGCGTCAGCGAGCAGTTCTTC. Protein product: CASSDQGGVSEQFF.

The chain carries TRBV18 and TRBJ1-3, with TRBD1 identical over 10 bases. V lost 5 bases, J lost 1 base, and 11 bases stayed unmatched. From germline, CDR1 is KGHSH and CDR2 LQKENI. The CDR3 extends over 18 amino acids. The CDR3 reads CASSSETGGFKSGNTIYF. The CDR3 nucleotides read TGTGCCAGCTCATCAGAGACAGGGGGCTTTAAGTCTGGAAACACCATATATTTT.

The V call is TRBV19, the J call TRBJ1-1; tentatively, D is TRBD1 (5 bases). With 5 bases removed from V and 7 bases from J, the gap between germline ends came to 11 bases. This CDR3 is 12 amino acids long. Germline V gives CDR1 LNHDA, CDR2 SQIVND (reference sequence). The CDR3 nucleotides are TGTGCCAGTAGTCCCACCACAGGTGAAGCTTTCTTT. Protein product: CASSPTTGEAFF.

The chain recombines TRBV7-2 with TRBJ1-1; the match to TRBD1 covers 8 bases. CDR3 length: 14 amino acids. V lost 5 bases to trimming and J lost 1 base; unmatched junction nucleotides: 3. The germline CDR1 and CDR2 sequences are SGHTA and FQGNSA. The CDR3 DNA sequence: TGTGCCAGCAGCGTGGACAGGGCGAACACTGAAGCTTTCTTT. Amino acid sequence: CASSVDRANTEAFF.

The chain carries TRBV18 and TRBJ2-7; D is unclear. With 3 bases removed from V and 3 bases from J, the gap between germline ends came to 9 bases. This CDR3 is built from 13 residues. Germline V gene data show CDR1 as KGHSH and CDR2 as LQKENI. The CDR3, as DNA: TGTGCCAGCTCACCGCCAGCAGTCTACGAGCAGTACTTC. Translated: CASSPPAVYEQYF. The full variable domain, its missing parts supplied by reference TRBV18 and TRBJ2-7, is NAGVMQNPRHLVRRRGQEARLRCSPMKGHSHVYWYRQLPEEGLKFMVYLQKENIIDESGMPKERFSAEFPKEGPSILRIQQVVRGDSAAYFCASSPPAVYEQYFGPGTRLTVT.

This clone was counted between two and nine times. The chain uses TRBV11-2 and TRBJ1-1; a possible D gene is TRBD1 (6 bases). CDR1 and CDR2 (germline): SGHAT, FQNNGV. Between the trimmed V and J ends, which lost 1 base and 6 bases, there was a span of 15 bases. The CDR3 spans 15 residues. This CDR3 reads CASSLGQVTSPEAFF. The DNA of the CDR3 is TGTGCCAGCAGCTTAGGACAGGTAACATCCCCTGAAGCTTTCTTT.

The rearrangement uses TRBV12-5 and TRBJ2-1; D possibly uses TRBD1 or TRBD2 (5 bases each). Germline-derived CDR1 and CDR2 are LGHNT and FRNRAP. CDR3 length: 14 amino acids. V gave up 3 bases and J gave up 6 bases, with 12 bases separating them. This CDR3 reads CASGFWGLGNEQFF. CDR3 sequence (DNA): TGTGCTAGTGGTTTCTGGGGGTTGGGCAATGAGCAGTTCTTC.

The chain has TRBV2 and TRBJ1-1; 8 nucleotides line up with TRBD1. The trim removed 6 bases at V and 10 bases at J, leaving 7 bases unmatched. CDR1 and CDR2 (germline): SNHLY, FYNNEI. The CDR3 is 12 residues long. The CDR3 DNA sequence: TGTGCCAGCAGGAGGACAGGGACGGGAGCTTTCTTT. It is translated as CASRRTGTGAFF.

In its sample, this clone was seen once. The genes are TRBV19 and TRBJ2-2; 10 nucleotides line up with TRBD2. The trim removed 3 bases at V and 5 bases at J, leaving 12 bases unmatched. Germline CDR1 is LNHDA and CDR2 is SQIVND (reference sequence). This CDR3 comprises 18 residues. The CDR3 DNA sequence: TGTGCCAGTAGTATTTCGTCTAGCGGGGGAGCCGTTACCGGGGAGCTGTTTTTT. Its translation: CASSISSSGGAVTGELFF.

The CDR3 coding sequence is TGTGCCAGCTCCCAGGGACCCGACTATGGCTACACCTTC. Amino acids: CASSQGPDYGYTF. This sequence joins TRBV18 and TRBJ1-2; a possible D gene is TRBD1 (5 bases). The germline V gene encodes CDR1 KGHSH and CDR2 LQKENI. The CDR3 extends over 13 amino acids. The V gene lost 6 bases and the J gene lost 3 bases, with 11 bases spanning the gap.

The chain recombines TRBV29-1 with TRBJ2-5; D unresolved. The CDR3 is 14 residues long. The germline V and J ends were trimmed by 3 bases and 1 base, with 12 bases remaining between them. Germline CDR1 is SQVTM and CDR2 is ANQGSEA. The CDR3 loop reads CSVEFVEGQETQYF. The DNA of the CDR3 is TGCAGCGTTGAGTTCGTGGAAGGCCAAGAGACCCAGTACTTC.

This sequence joins TRBV28 and TRBJ1-2; D ambiguous. CDR3 length: 13 amino acids. Per germline, CDR1 MDHEN and CDR2 SYDVKM. Trimming pared 7 bases from V and 6 bases from J, leaving 15 bases between. In DNA, the CDR3 is TGTGCCAGCATAGACCCGGGAAGGGATGGCTACACCTTC. This codes for CASIDPGRDGYTF.

The chain carries TRBV5-4 and TRBJ2-6; D gene uncertain. Looked up from germline, CDR1 is SGHNT and CDR2 is YYREEE (reference sequence). The ends were cut back, 3 bases at V and 2 bases at J, with 15 bases in the middle. The CDR3 length is 17 residues. The CDR3 loop is CASSWMARLAGANVLTF. The CDR3 DNA follows: TGTGCCAGCAGCTGGATGGCCCGGTTAGCTGGGGCCAACGTCCTGACTTTC.

V usage is TRBV20-1 and J usage is TRBJ1-2; D possibly corresponds to TRBD1 (5 bases). The germline CDR1 and CDR2 sequences are DFQATT and SNEGSKA (reference sequence). The CDR3 totals 13 residues. V was shortened by 3 bases and J by 4 bases, with 12 bases between the two germline ends. The CDR3 protein is CSASWGDGYGYTF. The DNA of the CDR3 is TGCAGTGCTAGTTGGGGGGATGGCTATGGCTACACCTTC.

The chain couples TRBV7-2 to TRBJ2-7; 7 nucleotides agree with TRBD2. The ends lost 7 bases at V and 3 bases at J; junction bases unmatched: 6. The germline CDR1 and CDR2 sequences are SGHTA and FQGNSA. The CDR3 runs 13 residues. The CDR3 coding sequence is TGTGCCAGCATCCTGGGGGGGGGCTACGAGCAGTACTTC. Translation: CASILGGGYEQYF.

This clone was observed once. The J gene is TRBJ1-2, the V gene TRBV9; tentative D call: TRBD1 (6 bases). Germline CDR1 SGDLS, CDR2 YYNGEE. The CDR3 runs 14 residues. V shed 0 bases and J shed 8 bases, with 14 bases lying between them. The CDR3 sequence is CASSVGQASAGYTF. The CDR3 region has the DNA TGTGCCAGCAGCGTAGGACAGGCCTCCGCGGGCTACACCTTC.

This sequence joins TRBV18 and TRBJ1-4; D perhaps matches TRBD1 (6 bases). V lost 2 bases and J 7 bases, leaving 8 bases between the germline ends. The CDR3 is 13 amino acids. Germline CDR1 and CDR2: KGHSH and LQKENI. Here the CDR3 reads CASSPRDTEKLFF. In DNA form, the CDR3 reads TGTGCCAGCTCACCAAGGGACACTGAAAAACTGTTTTTT.

The chain combines TRBV5-8 with TRBJ1-4; perhaps TRBD1 as D (6 bases). V was clipped by 4 bases and J by 2 bases, with 15 bases between them. The CDR3 consists of 16 residues. Germline loops: CDR1 SGHTS, CDR2 YDEGEE. The CDR3 spells CASSRRWGGTNEKLFF. CDR3 nucleotide sequence: TGTGCCAGCAGCCGCCGTTGGGGGGGCACTAATGAAAAACTGTTTTTT.